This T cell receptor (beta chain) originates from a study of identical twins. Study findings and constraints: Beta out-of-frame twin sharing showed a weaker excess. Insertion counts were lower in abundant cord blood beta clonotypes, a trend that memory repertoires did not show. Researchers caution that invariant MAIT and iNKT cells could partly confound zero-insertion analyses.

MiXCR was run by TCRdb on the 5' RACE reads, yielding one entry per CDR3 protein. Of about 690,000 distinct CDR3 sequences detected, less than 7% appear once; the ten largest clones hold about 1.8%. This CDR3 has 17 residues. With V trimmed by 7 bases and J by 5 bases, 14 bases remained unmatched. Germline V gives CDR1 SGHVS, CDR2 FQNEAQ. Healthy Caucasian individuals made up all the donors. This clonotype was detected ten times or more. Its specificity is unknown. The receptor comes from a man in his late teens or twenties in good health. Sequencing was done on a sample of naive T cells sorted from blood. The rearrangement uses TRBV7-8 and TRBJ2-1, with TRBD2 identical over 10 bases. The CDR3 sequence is CASTLRLAGVNNNEQFF. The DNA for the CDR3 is TGTGCCAGCACCCTTCGTCTAGCGGGAGTAAACAACAATGAGCAGTTCTTC.